These 20 T cell receptor beta chains were sequenced from one sample in a study of T cells in Graves' hyperthyroidism and ophthalmopathy. It was RNA transcripts that yielded the amplified TCR beta CDR3 regions. The TCR CDR3 first-round RT-PCR relied on the HTBI primer set. TCRdb reprocessed the multiplex PCR reads with MiXCR, giving one entry per CDR3 protein. The data show under 350,000 distinct CDR3 sequences, with 21% seen just once and over 40% held by the top ten. The sequenced material came from blood. The receptors were gathered from a woman aged 50 to 60 with Graves' hyperthyroidism.

The chain is built from TRBV19 and TRBJ2-5; perhaps D is TRBD1 or TRBD2 (6 bases each). The CDR3 has 15 amino acids. Germline V gene data show CDR1 as LNHDA and CDR2 as SQIVND (reference sequence). The germline V and J ends were trimmed by 4 bases and 1 base, with 13 bases remaining between them. CDR3 sequence reads: CASSTQGGPQETQYF. The CDR3 coding sequence is TGTGCCAGTAGTACACAGGGAGGCCCCCAAGAGACCCAGTACTTC.

The chain carries TRBV28 and TRBJ2-7; D gene ambiguous. In germline, CDR1 is MDHEN, CDR2 SYDVKM. The V gene lost 4 bases and the J gene lost 3 bases, with 10 bases spanning the gap. The CDR3 runs to 13 residues. The CDR3: CASSWPGYYEQYF. The CDR3 DNA reads TGTGCCAGCAGTTGGCCTGGGTACTACGAGCAGTACTTC.

The CDR3 bases are TGTGCCAGTACGACAGGGTCCGTGGGGCAAAGGCAGGATCAGCCCCAGCATTTT. Translation: CASTTGSVGQRQDQPQHF. V gene TRBV19 combines with J gene TRBJ1-5; TRBD1 matches at 7 bases. Germline-derived CDR1 and CDR2 are LNHDA and SQIVND (reference sequence). CDR3 length: 18 residues. Unmatched junction bases numbered 20, after V lost 7 bases and J lost 5 bases.

Concerning this clonotype itself: This may be a read error: a much more frequent sequence differs by one nucleotide. This rearrangement joins TRBV13 to TRBJ2-3; the D gene is possibly TRBD1 (6 bases). This CDR3 spans 18 amino acids. Germline-derived CDR1 and CDR2 are PRHDT and FYEKMQ (reference sequence). V lost 1 base, J lost 2 bases, and 19 bases lay in between. The CDR3, as DNA: TGTGCCAGCAGCTTAGCATACAGGGACGCTTCTATCACAGATACGCAGTATTTT. As protein: CASSLAYRDASITDTQYF. Together with reference TRBV13 and TRBJ2-3, the CDR3 gives the full variable domain: AAGVIQSPRHLIKEKRETATLKCYPIPRHDTVYWYQQGPGQDPQFLISFYEKMQSDKGSIPDRFSAQQFSDYHSELNMSSLELGDSALYFCASSLAYRDASITDTQYFGPGTRLTVL.

The sample holds many counts of this clonotype. CDR3 DNA: TGTGCCAGCAGCAAGGTGGCTGAAGCTTTCTTT. Encoded protein: CASSKVAEAFF. The chain uses TRBV7-9 and TRBJ1-1; no clear D. Germline values: CDR1 SEHNR, CDR2 FQNEAQ (reference sequence). The V end lost 5 bases, the J end lost 6 bases, and 7 bases lay between the germline ends. This CDR3 has 11 residues.

This clonotype has at least ten counts. The DNA for the CDR3 is TGTGCCACCAGTGATTCGCCCTTACAGGAGACCCAGTACTTC. This encodes CATSDSPLQETQYF. The chain has TRBV24-1 and TRBJ2-5; D not resolved. The CDR3 covers 14 residues. V lost 2 bases, J lost 5 bases, and 11 bases lay in between. Germline V gene lookup returns CDR1 KGHDR and CDR2 SFDVKD.

This clonotype was seen repeatedly, ten times or more. The gene calls are TRBV28 and TRBJ2-1, with 7 bases lining up with TRBD1. The germline V gene encodes CDR1 MDHEN and CDR2 SYDVKM. V lost 4 bases, J lost 1 base, and 7 bases stayed unmatched. The length of the CDR3 is 16 residues. The CDR3 here is CASSSPPRGSYNEQFF. CDR3 DNA: TGTGCCAGCAGTTCACCCCCCAGGGGGTCCTACAATGAGCAGTTCTTC.

Only a few counts were recorded for this clonotype. A much larger clone is a single base away; this may be a read error. The rearrangement links TRBV5-1 to TRBJ1-1; unclear D gene. Trimming cost V 0 bases and J 1 base, with 10 bases left between them. In germline, CDR1 is SGHRS, CDR2 YFSETQ. The CDR3 consists of 15 residues. The DNA for the CDR3 is TGCGCCAGCAGCTTGGGGGCCGGCGCGAACACTGAAGCTTTCTTT. It specifies CASSLGAGANTEAFF.

Comments on this clonotype: A much larger clone differs from this one at a single base, so this may be a read error. V gene TRBV24-1 combines with J gene TRBJ2-3; D not resolved. There are 13 residues in the CDR3. Germline lookup yields CDR1 KGHDR and CDR2 SFDVKD. The DNA of the CDR3 is TGTTCCACCAGTGAAGACGGTTTAGATACGCAGTATTTT. Amino acids: CSTSEDGLDTQYF.

The table lists this clonotype with many counts. The chain couples TRBV2 to TRBJ1-1, with 8 bases fitting TRBD1. This CDR3 region has 14 residues. The J segment lost 5 bases and the V segment lost 6 bases, leaving 8 bases of the junction unmatched. Looked up from germline, CDR1 is SNHLY and CDR2 is FYNNEI. Here the CDR3 DNA reads TGTGCCAGCAGAAAGACAGGGGAAGGTACTGAAGCTTTCTTT. This sequence encodes CASRKTGEGTEAFF.

This rearrangement joins TRBV7-3 to TRBJ2-1; TRBD2 aligns across 7 bases. This CDR3 has 15 amino acids. Trimming removed 6 bases from V and 5 bases from J; junction bases left unmatched: 10. CDR1 and CDR2 from the germline V gene are SGHTA and FQGTGA. The CDR3 spells CASSQGSGLNNEQFF. In DNA form, the CDR3 reads TGTGCCAGCAGTCAAGGTAGCGGGTTAAACAATGAGCAGTTCTTC.

The table lists this clonotype with many counts. The V gene is TRBV6-2 or TRBV6-3, the J gene TRBJ1-5; 7 bases map to TRBD1. The CDR3 is 17 residues long. V gave up 1 base and J gave up 2 bases; unmatched junction bases: 8. The germline V gene has CDR1 MNHEY and CDR2 SVGEGT. The CDR3 DNA follows: TGTGCCAGCAGTTACTTGGCAGGGGGTACGGGCAATCAGCCCCAGCATTTT. Its protein product is CASSYLAGGTGNQPQHF.

This clonotype was seen many times. The chain couples TRBV12-3 or TRBV12-4 to TRBJ1-1; 7 nucleotides align to TRBD1. The J segment lost 4 bases and the V segment lost 5 bases, leaving 7 bases of the junction unmatched. This CDR3 spans 14 amino acids. The CDR3 nucleotides are TGTGCCAGCAGTATAGGGGGGACAGCCACTGAAGCTTTCTTT. Translating gives CASSIGGTATEAFF.

The sample holds many counts of this clonotype. The chain has TRBV12-3 or TRBV12-4 and TRBJ2-3; D is unresolved. Trimming took 6 bases from V and 10 from J, leaving 20 bases between them. The CDR3 is 14 residues long. The CDR3 sequence is CASRLNMLATAQYF. Written as DNA, the CDR3 is TGTGCCAGCAGACTTAATATGTTGGCCACAGCGCAGTATTTT.

The chain carries TRBV7-9 and TRBJ1-1, with D uncertain. Per the germline V gene, CDR1 is SEHNR and CDR2 is FQNEAQ (reference sequence). This CDR3 has 13 amino acids. V was trimmed by 5 bases and J by 4 bases, leaving 11 bases between them. The CDR3 sequence is CASSPADRTEAFF. CDR3 sequence (DNA): TGTGCCAGCAGCCCAGCGGATCGCACTGAAGCTTTCTTT. Complete variable domain (other parts from reference TRBV7-9 and TRBJ1-1): DTGVSQNPRHKITKRGQNVTFRCDPISEHNRLYWYRQTLGQGPEFLTYFQNEAQLEKSRLLSDRFSAERPKGSFSTLEIQRTEQGDSAMYLCASSPADRTEAFFGQGTRLTVV.

In DNA, the CDR3 is TGTGCCAGCAGTTTAGGGGACCCAGGGCCCACCGGGGAGCTGTTTTTT. Protein sequence: CASSLGDPGPTGELFF. The genes are TRBV2 and TRBJ2-2, with D perhaps TRBD1 or TRBD2 (5 bases each). V was trimmed by 5 bases and J by 4 bases, leaving 17 bases between them. The CDR3 runs to 16 residues. The germline CDR1 and CDR2 sequences are SNHLY and FYNNEI.

This clonotype was observed many times. V is TRBV5-1 and J is TRBJ2-2; 8 bases agree with TRBD1. Germline lookup yields CDR1 SGHRS and CDR2 YFSETQ. V was pared by 1 base and J by 2 bases, with 7 bases of the junction left unmatched. The CDR3 sequence is 17 residues long. The CDR3: CASSLNPQGANTGELFF. CDR3 coding DNA: TGCGCCAGCAGCTTGAACCCGCAGGGGGCCAACACCGGGGAGCTGTTTTTT.

The chain links TRBV5-1 to TRBJ2-1; 12 bases line up with TRBD2. V shed 0 bases and J 8 bases; nucleotides not matched to a gene: 3. The CDR3 runs 15 residues. Germline-derived CDR1 and CDR2 are SGHRS and YFSETQ. In DNA, the CDR3 is TGCGCCAGCAGCTTGGTTGGACTAGCGGGATATGAGCAGTTCTTC. Translated: CASSLVGLAGYEQFF.

This chain links TRBV29-1 with TRBJ2-2, with 11 nucleotides matching TRBD1. With V trimmed by 5 bases and J by 5 bases, 4 bases remained unmatched. The CDR3 covers 14 residues. CDR1 SQVTM and CDR2 ANQGSEA come from the germline V gene. DNA for the CDR3: TGCAGCGTTTGGACAGGGGGCGTTACCGGGGAGCTGTTTTTT. Translating gives CSVWTGGVTGELFF.

This clonotype was recorded many times. The rearrangement joins TRBV28 to TRBJ2-7, with 8 bases that match TRBD2. The CDR3 has 15 amino acids. Germline loops: CDR1 MDHEN, CDR2 SYDVKM. J lost 7 bases, V lost 4 bases, and 12 bases had no gene match. CDR3 nucleotides: TGTGCCAGCAGTTCCTCTCATCGCGGGGGGAGGGAGCAGTACTTC. Amino acids: CASSSSHRGGREQYF.